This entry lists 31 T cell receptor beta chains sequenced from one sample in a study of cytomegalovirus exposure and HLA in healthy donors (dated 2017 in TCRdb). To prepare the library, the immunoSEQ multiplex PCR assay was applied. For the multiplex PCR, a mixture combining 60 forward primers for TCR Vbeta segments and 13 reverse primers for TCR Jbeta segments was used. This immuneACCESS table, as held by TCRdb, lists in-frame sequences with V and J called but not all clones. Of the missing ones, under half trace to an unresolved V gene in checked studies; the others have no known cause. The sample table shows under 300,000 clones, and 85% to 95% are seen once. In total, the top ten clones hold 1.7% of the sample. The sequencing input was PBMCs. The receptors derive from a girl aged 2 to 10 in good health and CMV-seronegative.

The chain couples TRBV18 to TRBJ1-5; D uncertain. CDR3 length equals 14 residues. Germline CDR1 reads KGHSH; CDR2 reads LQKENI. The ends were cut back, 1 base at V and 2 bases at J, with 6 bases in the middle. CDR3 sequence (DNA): TGTGCCAGCTCACCACAGAGCGGCAATCAGCCCCAGCATTTT. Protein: CASSPQSGNQPQHF.

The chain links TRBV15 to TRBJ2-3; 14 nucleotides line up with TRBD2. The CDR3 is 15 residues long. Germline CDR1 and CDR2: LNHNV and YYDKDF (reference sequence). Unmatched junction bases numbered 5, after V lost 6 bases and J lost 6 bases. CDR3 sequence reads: CATSIGTSGSDTQYF. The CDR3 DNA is TGTGCCACCAGTATCGGGACTAGCGGGAGTGATACGCAGTATTTT.

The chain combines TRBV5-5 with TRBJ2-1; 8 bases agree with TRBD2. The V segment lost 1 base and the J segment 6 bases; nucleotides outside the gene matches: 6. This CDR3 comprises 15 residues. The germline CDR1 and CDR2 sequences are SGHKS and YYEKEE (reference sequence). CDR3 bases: TGTGCCAGCAGCTTGTCGGGAGGGCCCTTCAATGAGCAGTTCTTC. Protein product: CASSLSGGPFNEQFF.

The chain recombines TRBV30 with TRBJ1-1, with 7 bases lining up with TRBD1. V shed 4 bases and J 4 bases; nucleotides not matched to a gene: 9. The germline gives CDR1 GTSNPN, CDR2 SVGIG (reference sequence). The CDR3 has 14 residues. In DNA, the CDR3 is TGTGCCTGGACTGGTGACAGGGCGAGCACTGAAGCTTTCTTT. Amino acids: CAWTGDRASTEAFF.

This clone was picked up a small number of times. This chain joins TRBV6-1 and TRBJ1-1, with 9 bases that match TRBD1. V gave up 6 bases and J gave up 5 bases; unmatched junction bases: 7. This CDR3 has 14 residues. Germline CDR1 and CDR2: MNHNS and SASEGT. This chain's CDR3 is CASRAGQGITEAFF. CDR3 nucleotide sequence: TGTGCCAGCAGGGCCGGACAGGGGATAACTGAAGCTTTCTTT.

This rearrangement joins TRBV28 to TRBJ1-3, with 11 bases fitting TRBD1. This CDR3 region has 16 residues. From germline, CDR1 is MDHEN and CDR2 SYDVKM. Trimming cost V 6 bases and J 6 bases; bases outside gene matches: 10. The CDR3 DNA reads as TGTGCCAGCAGCCTGAGCGGGACAGGGGGAGTAAACACCATATATTTT. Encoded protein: CASSLSGTGGVNTIYF.

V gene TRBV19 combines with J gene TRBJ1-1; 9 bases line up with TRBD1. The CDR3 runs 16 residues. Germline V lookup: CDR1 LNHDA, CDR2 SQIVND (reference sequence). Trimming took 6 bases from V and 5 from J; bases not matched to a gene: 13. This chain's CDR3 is CASSHILGTGTTEAFF. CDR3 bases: TGTGCCAGTAGCCATATTCTTGGGACAGGGACGACTGAAGCTTTCTTT.

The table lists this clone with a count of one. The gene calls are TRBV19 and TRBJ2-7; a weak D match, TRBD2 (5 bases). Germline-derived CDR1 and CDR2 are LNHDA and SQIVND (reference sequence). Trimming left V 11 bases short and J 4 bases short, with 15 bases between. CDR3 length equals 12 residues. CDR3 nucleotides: TGTGCCGCGGGTAGCTTTGGTTACGAGCAGTACTTC. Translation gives CAAGSFGYEQYF.

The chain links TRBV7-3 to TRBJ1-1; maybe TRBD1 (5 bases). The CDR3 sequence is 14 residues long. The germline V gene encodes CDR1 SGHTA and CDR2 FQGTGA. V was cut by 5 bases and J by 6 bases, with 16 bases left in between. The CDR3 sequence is CASSPTLGGAEAFF. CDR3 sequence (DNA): TGTGCCAGCAGCCCAACTCTCGGGGGAGCTGAAGCTTTCTTT.

CDR3 in amino acids: CASSTRLAGGASTDTQYF. The CDR3 DNA follows: TGTGCCAGCAGCACCCGACTAGCGGGAGGGGCTAGCACAGATACGCAGTATTTT. The chain uses TRBV7-2 and TRBJ2-3; 14 bases are shared with TRBD2. The V gene's germline CDR1 is SGHTA and CDR2 FQGNSA. The CDR3 covers 18 residues. V lost 5 bases, J lost 0 bases, and 7 bases stayed unmatched.

The CDR3 region is CSVVANRAGTGSEAFF. Here the CDR3 DNA reads TGCAGCGTTGTAGCTAATAGAGCCGGGACAGGCTCTGAAGCTTTCTTT. The gene calls are TRBV29-1 and TRBJ1-1; TRBD1 matches at 8 bases. Unmatched junction bases numbered 16, after V lost 4 bases and J lost 6 bases. Germline CDR1 and CDR2: SQVTM and ANQGSEA. There are 16 residues in the CDR3. Drawing the rest from reference TRBV29-1 and TRBJ1-1, the complete variable domain is SAVISQKPSRDICQRGTSLTIQCQVDSQVTMMFWYRQQPGQSLTLIATANQGSEATYESGFVIDKFPISRPNLTFSTLTVSNMSPEDSSIYLCSVVANRAGTGSEAFFGQGTRLTVV.

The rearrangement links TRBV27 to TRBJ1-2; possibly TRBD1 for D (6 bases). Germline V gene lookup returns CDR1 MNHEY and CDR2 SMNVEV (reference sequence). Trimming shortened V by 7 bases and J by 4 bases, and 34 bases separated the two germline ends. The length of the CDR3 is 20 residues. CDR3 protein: CASTSQAGVIRDTPGYGYTF. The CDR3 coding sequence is TGTGCCAGCACTTCCCAAGCCGGAGTAATCCGGGACACCCCTGGCTATGGCTACACCTTC.

The DNA for the CDR3 is TGCGCCAGCAGCTCAGGACAGGGGTCAGCTTTCTTT. This encodes CASSSGQGSAFF. The V call is TRBV5-1, the J call TRBJ1-1, with 9 bases identical to TRBD1. There are 12 residues in the CDR3. V dropped 3 bases and J dropped 10; count of bases not matched to a gene: 4. CDR1 SGHRS and CDR2 YFSETQ come from the germline V gene.

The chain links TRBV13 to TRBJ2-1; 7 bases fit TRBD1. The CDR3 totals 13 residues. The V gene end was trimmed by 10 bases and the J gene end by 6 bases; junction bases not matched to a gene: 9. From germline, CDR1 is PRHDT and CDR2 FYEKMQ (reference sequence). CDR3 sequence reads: CATEGAGVNEQFF. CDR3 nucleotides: TGTGCCACCGAGGGGGCAGGGGTCAATGAGCAGTTCTTC.

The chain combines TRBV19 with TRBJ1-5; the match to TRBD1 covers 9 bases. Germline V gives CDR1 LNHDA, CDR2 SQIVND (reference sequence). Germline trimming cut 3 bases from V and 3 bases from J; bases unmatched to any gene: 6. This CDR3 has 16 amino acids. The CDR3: CASSIHHRGLNQPQHF. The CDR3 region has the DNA TGTGCCAGTAGTATCCACCACAGGGGGCTCAATCAGCCCCAGCATTTT.

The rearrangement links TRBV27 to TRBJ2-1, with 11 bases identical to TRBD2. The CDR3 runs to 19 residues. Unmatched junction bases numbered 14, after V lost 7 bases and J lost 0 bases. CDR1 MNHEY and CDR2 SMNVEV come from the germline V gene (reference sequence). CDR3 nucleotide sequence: TGTGCCAGCAAATTTTGGGGACTAGCGGCCACTAGCTCCTACAATGAGCAGTTCTTC. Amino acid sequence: CASKFWGLAATSSYNEQFF.

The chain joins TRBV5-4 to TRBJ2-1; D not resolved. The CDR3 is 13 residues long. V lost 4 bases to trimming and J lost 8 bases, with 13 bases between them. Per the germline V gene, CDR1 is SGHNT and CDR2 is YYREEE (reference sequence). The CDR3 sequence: CASSLLREDEQFF. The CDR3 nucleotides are TGTGCCAGCAGCCTTCTCCGAGAGGATGAGCAGTTCTTC.

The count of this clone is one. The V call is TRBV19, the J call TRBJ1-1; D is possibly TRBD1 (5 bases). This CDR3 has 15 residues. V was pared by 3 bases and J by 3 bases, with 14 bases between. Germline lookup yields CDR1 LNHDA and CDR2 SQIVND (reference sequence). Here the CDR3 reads CASSILSGRDTEAFF. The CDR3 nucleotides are TGTGCCAGTAGTATCCTCTCAGGGAGGGACACTGAAGCTTTCTTT.

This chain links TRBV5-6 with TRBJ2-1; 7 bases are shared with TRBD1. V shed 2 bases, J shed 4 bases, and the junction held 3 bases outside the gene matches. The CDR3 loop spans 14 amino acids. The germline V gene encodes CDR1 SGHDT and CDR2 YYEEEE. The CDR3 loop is CASSLRGPYNEQFF. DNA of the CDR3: TGTGCCAGCAGCTTAAGGGGGCCATACAATGAGCAGTTCTTC.

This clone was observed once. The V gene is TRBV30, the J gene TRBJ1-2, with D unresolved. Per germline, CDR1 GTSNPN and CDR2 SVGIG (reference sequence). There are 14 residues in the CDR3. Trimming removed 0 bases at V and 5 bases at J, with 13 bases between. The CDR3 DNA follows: TGTGCCTGGAGTGTAGGAAGCGGCAGTTATGGCTACACCTTC. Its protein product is CAWSVGSGSYGYTF.

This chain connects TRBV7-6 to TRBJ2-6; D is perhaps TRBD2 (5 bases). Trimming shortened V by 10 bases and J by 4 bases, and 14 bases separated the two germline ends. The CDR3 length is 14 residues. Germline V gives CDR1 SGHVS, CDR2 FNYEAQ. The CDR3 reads CAIELVSGANVLTF. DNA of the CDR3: TGTGCCATCGAACTAGTCTCCGGGGCCAACGTCCTGACTTTC.

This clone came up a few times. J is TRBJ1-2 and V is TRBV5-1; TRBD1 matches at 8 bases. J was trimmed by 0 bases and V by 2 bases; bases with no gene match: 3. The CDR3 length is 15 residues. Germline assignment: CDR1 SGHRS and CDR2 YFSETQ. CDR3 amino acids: CASSLGQGTNYGYTF. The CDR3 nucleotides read TGCGCCAGCAGCTTAGGACAGGGAACTAACTATGGCTACACCTTC.

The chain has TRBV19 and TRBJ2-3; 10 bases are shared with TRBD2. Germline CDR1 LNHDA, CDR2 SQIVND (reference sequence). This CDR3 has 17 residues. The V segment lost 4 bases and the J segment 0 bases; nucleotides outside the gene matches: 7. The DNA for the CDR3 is TGTGCCAGTAGTAACCCGGGACTAGCGTTTAGCACAGATACGCAGTATTTT. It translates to CASSNPGLAFSTDTQYF.

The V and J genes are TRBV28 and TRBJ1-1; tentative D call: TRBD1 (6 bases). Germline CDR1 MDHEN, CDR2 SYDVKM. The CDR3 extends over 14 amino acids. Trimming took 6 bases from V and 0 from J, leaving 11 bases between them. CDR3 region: CASRGSGVNTEAFF. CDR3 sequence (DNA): TGTGCCAGCAGGGGGTCAGGGGTGAACACTGAAGCTTTCTTT.

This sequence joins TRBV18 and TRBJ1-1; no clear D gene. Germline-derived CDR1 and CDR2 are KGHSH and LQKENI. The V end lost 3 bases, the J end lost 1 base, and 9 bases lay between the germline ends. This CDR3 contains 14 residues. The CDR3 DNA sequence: TGTGCCAGCTCACCGTTACAGACGAACACTGAAGCTTTCTTT. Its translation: CASSPLQTNTEAFF.

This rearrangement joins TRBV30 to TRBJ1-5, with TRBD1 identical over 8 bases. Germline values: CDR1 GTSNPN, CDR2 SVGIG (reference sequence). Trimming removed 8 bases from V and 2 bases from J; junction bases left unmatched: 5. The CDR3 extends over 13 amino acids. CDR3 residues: CATTTGGNQPQHF. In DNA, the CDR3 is TGTGCCACCACGACAGGGGGCAATCAGCCCCAGCATTTT.

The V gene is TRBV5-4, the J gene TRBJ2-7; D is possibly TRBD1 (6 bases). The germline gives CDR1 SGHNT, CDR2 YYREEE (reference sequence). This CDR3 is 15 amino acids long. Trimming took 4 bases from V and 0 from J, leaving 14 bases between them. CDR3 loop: CASSPTGMSSYEQYF. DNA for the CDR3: TGTGCCAGCAGCCCTACAGGGATGAGCTCCTACGAGCAGTACTTC.

The CDR3 DNA is TGTGCCAGCAGTGACCGGACAGAACAACCCTACGAGCAGTACTTC. It is translated as CASSDRTEQPYEQYF. V is TRBV6-1 and J is TRBJ2-5; weak D call: TRBD1 (6 bases). Near its end, the DNA agrees better with TRBJ2-7, so the J call may be wrong. This CDR3 has 15 amino acids. Germline V CDR1 and CDR2: MNHNS, SASEGT.

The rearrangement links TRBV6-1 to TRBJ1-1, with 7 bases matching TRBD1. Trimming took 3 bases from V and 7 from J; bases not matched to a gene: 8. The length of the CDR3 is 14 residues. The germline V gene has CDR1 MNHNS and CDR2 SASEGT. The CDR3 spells CASSDRQGMSEAFF. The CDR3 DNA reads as TGTGCCAGCAGTGATAGACAGGGCATGAGTGAAGCTTTCTTT.

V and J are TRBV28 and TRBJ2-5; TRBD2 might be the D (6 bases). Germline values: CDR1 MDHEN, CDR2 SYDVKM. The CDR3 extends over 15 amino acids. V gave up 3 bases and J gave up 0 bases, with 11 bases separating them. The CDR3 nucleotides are TGTGCCAGCAGTTTCCGGGGGAGCTACCAAGAGACCCAGTACTTC. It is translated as CASSFRGSYQETQYF.

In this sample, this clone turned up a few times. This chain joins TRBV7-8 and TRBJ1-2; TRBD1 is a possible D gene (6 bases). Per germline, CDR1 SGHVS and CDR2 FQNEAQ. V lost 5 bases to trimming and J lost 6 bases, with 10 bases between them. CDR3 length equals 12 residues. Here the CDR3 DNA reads TGTGCCAGCAGCATTGACAGGCATGGCTACACCTTC. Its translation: CASSIDRHGYTF.